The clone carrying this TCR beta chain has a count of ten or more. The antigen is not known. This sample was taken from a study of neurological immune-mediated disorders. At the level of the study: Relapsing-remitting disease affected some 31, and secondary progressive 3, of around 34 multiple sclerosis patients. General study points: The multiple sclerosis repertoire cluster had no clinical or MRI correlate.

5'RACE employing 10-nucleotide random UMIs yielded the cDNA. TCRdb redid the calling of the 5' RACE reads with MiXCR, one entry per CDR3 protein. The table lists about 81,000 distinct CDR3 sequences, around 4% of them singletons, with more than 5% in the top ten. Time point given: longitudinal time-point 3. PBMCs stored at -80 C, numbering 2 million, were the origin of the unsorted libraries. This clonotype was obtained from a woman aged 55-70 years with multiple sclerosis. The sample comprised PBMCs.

The DNA for the CDR3 is TGTGCCAGCAGTCGGGGCAGGGGGCGCTTCGGGGAGCTGTTTTTT. Amino acids: CASSRGRGRFGELFF. This chain joins TRBV12-3 or TRBV12-4 and TRBJ2-2, with TRBD1 matching 8 bases. The CDR3 spans 15 residues. V lost 5 bases, J lost 7 bases, and 9 bases stayed unmatched.